This T cell receptor (beta chain) was profiled in a study of T cells in Graves' hyperthyroidism and ophthalmopathy. The ends lost 9 bases at V and 1 base at J; junction bases unmatched: 4. The length of the CDR3 is 13 residues. Germline V gene lookup returns CDR1 MNHNS and CDR2 SASEGT. Using RNA transcripts as the source, TCR beta CDR3 regions were amplified. When the TCR CDR3 underwent first-round RT-PCR, the HTBI primer set was used. TCRdb re-derived calls from the multiplex PCR reads in MiXCR, one entry per CDR3 protein. The table records 450,000 to 650,000 distinct CDR3 sequences, roughly 18% of them present only once.

The rearrangement joins TRBV6-1 to TRBJ2-7; 9 bases are shared with TRBD2. The sequencing sample was made of blood. The TCR comes from a young woman with Graves' ophthalmopathy. In nucleotides, the CDR3 is TGTGCCAGTACTAGCGGGTTATCCTACGAGCAGTACTTC. Its protein is CASTSGLSYEQYF.